This note documents a single TCR beta chain sequence. What it recognizes is unknown. Read coverage stops 3 residues before the CDR3 terminus; the germline J gene supplies the remainder. This specimen includes other DNA sequences encoding the same CDR3. HPV was found by MY09/MY11 PCR and dot-blot genotyping. This entry is derived from a study of T cells in women clearing cervical HPV infection. Profiling relied on immunoSEQ multiplex PCR, and the TCRdb table lists in-frame clones only, not all of them. The sample's table shows 29,000 or so clones. Findings of the study overall: Combining TCR richness with V gene abundances gave roughly 0.8 AUC. Cases carried less TRBV6-7 than controls: around 0.11% versus 0.15%.

Germline V CDR1 and CDR2: SGHRS, YFSETQ. The CDR3 is made up of 15 amino acids. Trimming at V came to 6 bases and at J to 5 bases, leaving 10 bases not matched to a gene. The receptor was derived from a woman between 18 and 70 years old with a cervical HPV16 infection that either progressed to CIN3+ or cleared (not recorded which). The rearrangement uses TRBV5-1 and TRBJ2-5; 10 bases are shared with TRBD2. Material: blood buffy coat. The CDR3 sequence: CASTPSGGAGETQYF. CDR3 DNA, as far as it was read: TGCGCCAGCACCCCGAGCGGGGGGGCTGGGGAGACC.